Presented here are 5 T cell receptor beta chains from one specimen sequenced in a study of shared clonotypes between healthy human individuals. Profiled with immunoSEQ multiplex PCR; TCRdb holds only in-frame clones, not every one. This table holds approximately 2.5 million clones, 85% to 95% found once. Sequences were obtained from naive CD4+ T cells sorted from blood. The subset denotes: CD45RA+ positively selected. The source of these receptors is a young man in good health.

The rearrangement links TRBV12-5 to TRBJ2-3, with 7 bases matching TRBD2. Germline CDR1 LGHNT, CDR2 FRNRAP. This CDR3 region has 20 residues. V gave up 7 bases and J gave up 2 bases; unmatched junction bases: 24. CDR3 amino acids: CASALQVWGGNQWDTDTQYF. CDR3 bases: TGTGCTAGTGCCCTTCAAGTTTGGGGGGGGAATCAGTGGGACACAGATACGCAGTATTTT.

The chain uses TRBV11-2 and TRBJ2-2, with 7 bases identical to TRBD1. Unmatched junction bases numbered 5, after V lost 3 bases and J lost 4 bases. From germline, CDR1 is SGHAT and CDR2 FQNNGV. The CDR3 is made up of 15 amino acids. The CDR3 coding sequence is TGTGCCAGCAGCTTGGAGACAGGGAGCACCGGGGAGCTGTTTTTT. Its protein is CASSLETGSTGELFF. The full variable domain, completed using reference TRBV11-2 and TRBJ2-2, is EAGVAQSPRYKIIEKRQSVAFWCNPISGHATLYWYQQILGQGPKLLIQFQNNGVVDDSQLPKDRFSAERLKGVDSTLKIQPAKLEDSAVYLCASSLETGSTGELFFGEGSRLTVL.

This chain connects TRBV12-2 to TRBJ2-7; the table's D call, TRBD1, has no DNA check behind it. TRBV12-2 is designated a pseudogene. This CDR3 comprises 12 residues. CDR3 in amino acids: CASRLVGDEQYF. In DNA, the CDR3 is TGTGCAAGTCGCTTAGTAGGGGACGAGCAGTACTTC.

V and J are TRBV9 and TRBJ1-2; no firm D call. CDR1 and CDR2 (germline): SGDLS, YYNGEE. The CDR3 covers 15 residues. Between the trimmed V and J ends, which lost 3 bases and 4 bases, there was a span of 16 bases. This CDR3 reads CASSAESLPSYGYTF. The CDR3 DNA sequence: TGTGCCAGCAGCGCCGAATCCCTCCCTAGCTATGGCTACACCTTC. The whole variable domain, filled in from reference TRBV9 and TRBJ1-2, reads DSGVTQTPKHLITATGQRVTLRCSPRSGDLSVYWYQQSLDQGLQFLIQYYNGEERAKGNILERFSAQQFPDLHSELNLSSLELGDSALYFCASSAESLPSYGYTFGSGTRLTVV.

A single count supports this clone. The chain joins TRBV5-1 to TRBJ1-4; D remains unclear. CDR1 SGHRS and CDR2 YFSETQ come from the germline V gene. The ends were cut back, 0 bases at V and 0 bases at J, with 6 bases in the middle. The length of the CDR3 is 15 residues. CDR3 region: CASSLGHATNEKLFF. The CDR3 DNA sequence: TGCGCCAGCAGCTTGGGGCATGCAACTAATGAAAAACTGTTTTTT. Together with reference TRBV5-1 and TRBJ1-4, the CDR3 gives the full variable domain: KAGVTQTPRYLIKTRGQQVTLSCSPISGHRSVSWYQQTPGQGLQFLFEYFSETQRNKGNFPGRFSGRQFSNSRSEMNVSTLELGDSALYLCASSLGHATNEKLFFGSGTQLSVL.